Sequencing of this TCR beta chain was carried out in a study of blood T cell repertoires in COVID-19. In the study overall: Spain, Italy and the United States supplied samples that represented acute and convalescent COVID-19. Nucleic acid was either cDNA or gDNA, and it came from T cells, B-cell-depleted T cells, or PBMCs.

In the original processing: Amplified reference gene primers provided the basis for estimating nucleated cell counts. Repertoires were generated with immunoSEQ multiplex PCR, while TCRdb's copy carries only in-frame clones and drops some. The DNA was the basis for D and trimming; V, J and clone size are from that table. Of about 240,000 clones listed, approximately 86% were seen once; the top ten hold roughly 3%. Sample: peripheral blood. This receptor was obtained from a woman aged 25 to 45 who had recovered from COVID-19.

The CDR3 DNA follows: TGTGCCAGCAGCTTGGACGCAGGGCGAACTGAAGCTTTCTTT. Translation gives CASSLDAGRTEAFF. The V and J genes are TRBV5-4 and TRBJ1-1; a possible D gene is TRBD1 (5 bases). The length of the CDR3 is 14 residues. Trimming stripped 0 bases from V and 5 bases from J, with 11 bases between. CDR1 is SGHNT and CDR2 is YYREEE in the germline V gene (reference sequence).